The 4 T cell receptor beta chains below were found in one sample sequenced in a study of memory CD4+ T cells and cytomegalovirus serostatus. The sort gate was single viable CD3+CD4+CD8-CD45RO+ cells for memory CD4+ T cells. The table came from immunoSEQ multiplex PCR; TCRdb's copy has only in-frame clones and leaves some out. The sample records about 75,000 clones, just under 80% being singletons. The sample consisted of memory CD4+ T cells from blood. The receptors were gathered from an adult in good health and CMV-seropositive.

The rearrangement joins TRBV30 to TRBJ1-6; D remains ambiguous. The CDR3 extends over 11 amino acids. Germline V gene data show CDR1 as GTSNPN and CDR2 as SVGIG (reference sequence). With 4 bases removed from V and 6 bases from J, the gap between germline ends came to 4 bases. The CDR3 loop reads CAWTANSPLHF. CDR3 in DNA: TGTGCCTGGACAGCTAATTCACCCCTCCACTTT. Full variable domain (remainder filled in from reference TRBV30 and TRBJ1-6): SQTIHQWPATLVQPVGSPLSLECTVEGTSNPNLYWYRQAAGRGLQLLFYSVGIGQISSEVPQNLSASRPQDRQFILSSKKLLLSDSGFYLCAWTANSPLHFGNGTRLTVT.

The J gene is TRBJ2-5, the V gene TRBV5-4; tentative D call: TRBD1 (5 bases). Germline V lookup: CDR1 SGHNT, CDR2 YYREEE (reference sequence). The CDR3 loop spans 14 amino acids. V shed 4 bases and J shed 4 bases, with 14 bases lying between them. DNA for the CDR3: TGTGCCAGCAGCCGGGCAGGGTCTGGAGAGACCCAGTACTTC. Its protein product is CASSRAGSGETQYF.

CDR3 protein: CASTRRGTNEQFF. DNA of the CDR3: TGTGCCAGCACCCGAAGGGGGACTAATGAGCAGTTCTTC. The chain joins TRBV7-2 to TRBJ2-1; D tentatively reads TRBD1 or TRBD2 (6 bases each). Trimming cost V 7 bases and J 7 bases, with 14 bases left between them. The CDR3 contains 13 residues. CDR1 is SGHTA, CDR2 FQGNSA, per germline.

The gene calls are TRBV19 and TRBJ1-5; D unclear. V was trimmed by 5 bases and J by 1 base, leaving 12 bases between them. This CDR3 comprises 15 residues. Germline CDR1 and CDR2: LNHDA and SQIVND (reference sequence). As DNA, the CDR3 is TGTGCCAGTAGTCCACCGGGCCGGAGCAATCAGCCCCAGCATTTT. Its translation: CASSPPGRSNQPQHF. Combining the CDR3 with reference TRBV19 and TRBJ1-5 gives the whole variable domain DGGITQSPKYLFRKEGQNVTLSCEQNLNHDAMYWYRQDPGQGLRLIYYSQIVNDFQKGDIAEGYSVSREKKESFPLTVTSAQKNPTAFYLCASSPPGRSNQPQHFGDGTRLSIL.